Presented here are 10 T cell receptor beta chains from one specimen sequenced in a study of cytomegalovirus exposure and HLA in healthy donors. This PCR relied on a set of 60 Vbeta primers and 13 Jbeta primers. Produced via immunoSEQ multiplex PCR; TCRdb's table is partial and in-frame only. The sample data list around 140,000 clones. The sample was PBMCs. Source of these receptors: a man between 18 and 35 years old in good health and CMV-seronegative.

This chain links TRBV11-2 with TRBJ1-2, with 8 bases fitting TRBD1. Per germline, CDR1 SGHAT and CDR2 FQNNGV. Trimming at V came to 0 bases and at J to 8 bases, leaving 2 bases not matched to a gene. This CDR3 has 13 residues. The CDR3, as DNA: TGTGCCAGCAGCTTAGACAGGGGGCGCGGCTACACCTTC. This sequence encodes CASSLDRGRGYTF.

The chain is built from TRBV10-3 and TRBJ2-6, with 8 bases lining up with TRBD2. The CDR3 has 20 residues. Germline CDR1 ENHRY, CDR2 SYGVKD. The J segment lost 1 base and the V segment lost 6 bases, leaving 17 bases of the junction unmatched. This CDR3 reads CAISGGGRQGSPSGANVLTF. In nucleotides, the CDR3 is TGTGCCATCAGCGGGGGCGGGAGGCAGGGGAGTCCATCTGGGGCCAACGTCCTGACTTTC.

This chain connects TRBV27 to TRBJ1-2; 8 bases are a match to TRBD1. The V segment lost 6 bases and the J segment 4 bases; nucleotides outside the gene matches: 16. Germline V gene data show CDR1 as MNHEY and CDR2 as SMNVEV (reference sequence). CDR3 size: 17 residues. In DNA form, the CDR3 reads TGTGCCAGCAGGTCCGCTCCAGGACAGGGCGAGGGCTATGGCTACACCTTC. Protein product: CASRSAPGQGEGYGYTF.

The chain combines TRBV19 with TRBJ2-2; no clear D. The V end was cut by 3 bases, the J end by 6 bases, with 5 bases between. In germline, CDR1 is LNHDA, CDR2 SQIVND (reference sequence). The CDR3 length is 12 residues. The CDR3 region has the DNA TGTGCCAGTAGTATTCAGTCCGGGGAGCTGTTTTTT. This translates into CASSIQSGELFF.

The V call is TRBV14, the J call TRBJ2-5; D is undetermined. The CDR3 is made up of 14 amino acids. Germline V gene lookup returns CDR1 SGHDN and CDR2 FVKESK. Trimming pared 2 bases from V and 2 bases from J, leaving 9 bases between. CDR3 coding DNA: TGTGCCAGCAGCCAACTTACTTTACAAGAGACCCAGTACTTC. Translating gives CASSQLTLQETQYF.

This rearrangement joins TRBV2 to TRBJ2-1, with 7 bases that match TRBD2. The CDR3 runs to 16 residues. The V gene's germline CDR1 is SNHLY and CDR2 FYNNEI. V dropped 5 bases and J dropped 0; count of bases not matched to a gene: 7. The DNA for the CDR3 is TGTGCCAGCAGTTATACTAGCGCGAGCTCCTACAATGAGCAGTTCTTC. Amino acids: CASSYTSASSYNEQFF.

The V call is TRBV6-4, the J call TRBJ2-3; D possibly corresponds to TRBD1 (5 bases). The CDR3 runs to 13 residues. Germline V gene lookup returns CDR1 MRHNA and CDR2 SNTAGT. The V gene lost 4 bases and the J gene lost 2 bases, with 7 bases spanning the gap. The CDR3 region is CASSAGPTDTQYF. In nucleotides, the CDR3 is TGTGCCAGCAGTGCAGGGCCCACAGATACGCAGTATTTT.

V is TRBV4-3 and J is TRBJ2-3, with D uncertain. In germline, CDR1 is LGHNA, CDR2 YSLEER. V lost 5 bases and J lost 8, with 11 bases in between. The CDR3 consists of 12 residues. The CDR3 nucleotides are TGCGCCAGCAGCTACTACCGCGGTACGCAGTATTTT. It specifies CASSYYRGTQYF.

CDR3: CAWSVGQGGRELFF. CDR3 DNA: TGTGCCTGGAGTGTAGGACAGGGGGGTAGGGAGCTGTTTTTT. This chain links TRBV30 with TRBJ2-2; 10 positions agree with TRBD1. With 0 bases clipped from V and 9 bases from J, the junction kept 4 bases outside the gene matches. This CDR3 is 14 amino acids long. Germline V gives CDR1 GTSNPN, CDR2 SVGIG (reference sequence).

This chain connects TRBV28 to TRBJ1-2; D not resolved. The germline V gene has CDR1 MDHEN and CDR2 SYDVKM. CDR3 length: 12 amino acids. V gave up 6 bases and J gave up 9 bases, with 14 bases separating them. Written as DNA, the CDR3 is TGTGCCAGCAGACGCCTAGGAGCGAGCTACACCTTC. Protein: CASRRLGASYTF.